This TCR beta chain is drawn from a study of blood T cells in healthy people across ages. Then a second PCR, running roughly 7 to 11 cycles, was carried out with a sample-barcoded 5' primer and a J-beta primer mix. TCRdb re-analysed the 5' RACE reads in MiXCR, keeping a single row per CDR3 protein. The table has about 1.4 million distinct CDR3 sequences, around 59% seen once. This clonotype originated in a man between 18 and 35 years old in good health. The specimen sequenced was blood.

CDR3 residues: CASSWTTQGPTNEKLFF. CDR3 nucleotides: TGCGCCAGCAGCTGGACTACCCAGGGACCAACTAATGAAAAACTGTTTTTT. This chain connects TRBV5-1 to TRBJ1-4, with D possibly being TRBD1 (5 bases). This CDR3 comprises 17 residues. Trimming shortened V by 3 bases and J by 0 bases, and 15 bases separated the two germline ends. Germline CDR1 reads SGHRS; CDR2 reads YFSETQ.